This T cell receptor (beta chain) stems from a study of T cells in Graves' hyperthyroidism and ophthalmopathy. Broader study findings: Blood samples included most of the expanded thyroid clonotypes exceeding 0.001. Researchers report that a 13 V-J model separated ophthalmopathy from stable hyperthyroidism.

TCR beta CDR3 region amplification was performed from RNA transcripts. First-round RT-PCR targeting the TCR CDR3 was performed with the HTBI primer set. MiXCR was run by TCRdb on the multiplex PCR reads, yielding one entry per CDR3 protein. The table records about 840,000 distinct CDR3 sequences, approximately 40% of them present only once. Each 10 ml fresh peripheral blood draw supplied the PBMCs. As concerns this clonotype: Its specificity is unknown.

The sequenced material came from blood. The TCR was taken from a man between 18 and 35 years old with Graves' hyperthyroidism.

Written as DNA, the CDR3 is TGTGCCAGCAGTCCCTCAGGGGGTAAGAGCTCCTACGAGCAGTACTTC. It yields the protein CASSPSGGKSSYEQYF. The J gene is TRBJ2-7, the V gene TRBV12-3 or TRBV12-4; 7 bases align to TRBD1. The CDR3 is made up of 16 amino acids. V lost 5 bases, J lost 0 bases, and 10 bases stayed unmatched.